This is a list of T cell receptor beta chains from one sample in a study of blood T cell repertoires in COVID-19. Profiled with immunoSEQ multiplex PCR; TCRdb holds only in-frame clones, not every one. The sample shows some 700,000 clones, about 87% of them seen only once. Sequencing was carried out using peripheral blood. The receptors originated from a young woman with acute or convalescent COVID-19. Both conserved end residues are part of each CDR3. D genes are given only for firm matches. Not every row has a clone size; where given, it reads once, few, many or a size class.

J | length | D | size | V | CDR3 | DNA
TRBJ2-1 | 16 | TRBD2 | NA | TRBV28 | CASSLTSGGNYNEQFF | TGTGCCAGCAGCCTTACTAGCGGGGGGAACTACAATGAGCAGTTCTTC
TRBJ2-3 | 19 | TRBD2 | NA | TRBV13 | CASSLPSGGAGVWPDTQYF | TGTGCCAGCAGCCTTCCTAGCGGGGGGGCCGGGGTGTGGCCAGATACGCAGTATTTT
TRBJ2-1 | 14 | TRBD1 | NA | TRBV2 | CATRDRGFRNEQFF | TGTGCCACCCGAGACAGGGGGTTTAGAAATGAGCAGTTCTTC
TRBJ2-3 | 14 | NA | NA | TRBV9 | CASSSTGNTDTQYF | TGTGCCAGCAGCTCGACCGGGAACACAGATACGCAGTATTTT
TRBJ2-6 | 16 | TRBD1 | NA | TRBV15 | CATRAGGASGANVLTF | TGTGCCACCAGAGCAGGGGGCGCCTCTGGGGCCAACGTCCTGACTTTC
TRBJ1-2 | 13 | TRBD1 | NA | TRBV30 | CAWSFRDSYGYTF | TGTGCCTGGAGTTTCCGGGACAGCTATGGCTACACCTTC
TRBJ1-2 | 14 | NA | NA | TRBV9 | CASSVGGRFYGYTF | TGTGCCAGCAGCGTAGGAGGGAGGTTCTATGGCTACACCTTC
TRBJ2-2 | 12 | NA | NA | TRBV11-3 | CASSLSPGELFF | TGTGCCAGCAGCTTAAGCCCCGGGGAGCTGTTTTTT
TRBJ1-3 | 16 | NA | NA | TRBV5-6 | CASSRRDRISGNTIYF | TGTGCCAGCAGCCGGCGGGACCGCATCTCTGGAAACACCATATATTTT
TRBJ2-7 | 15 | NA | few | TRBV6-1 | CASSEESGGPYEQYF | TGTGCCAGCAGTGAAGAGTCGGGGGGCCCCTACGAGCAGTACTTC
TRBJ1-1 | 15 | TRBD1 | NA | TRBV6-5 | CASSLRQGANTEAFF | TGTGCCAGCAGTCTTCGACAGGGGGCGAACACTGAAGCTTTCTTT
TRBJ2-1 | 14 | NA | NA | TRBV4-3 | CASSRESGLNEQFF | TGCGCCAGCAGCCGAGAATCCGGACTCAATGAGCAGTTCTTC
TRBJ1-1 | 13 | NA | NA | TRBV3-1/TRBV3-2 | CASSQEGRTEAFF | TGTGCCAGCAGCCAAGAGGGGCGGACTGAAGCTTTCTTT
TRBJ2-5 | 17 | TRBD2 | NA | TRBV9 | CASSVATSGGARETQYF | TGTGCCAGCAGCGTAGCGACTAGCGGGGGGGCCCGGGAGACCCAGTACTTC
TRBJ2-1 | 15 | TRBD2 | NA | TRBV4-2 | CASSQGLAGYNEQFF | TGTGCCAGCAGCCAAGGGTTAGCGGGGTACAATGAGCAGTTCTTC
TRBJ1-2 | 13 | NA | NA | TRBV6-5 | CASNRQANYGYTF | TGTGCCAGCAACAGACAGGCTAACTATGGCTACACCTTC
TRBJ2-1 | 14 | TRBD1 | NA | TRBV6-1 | CASSEVRGPGEQFF | TGTGCCAGCAGTGAAGTCAGGGGGCCGGGTGAGCAGTTCTTC
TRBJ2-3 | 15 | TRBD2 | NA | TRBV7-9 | CASSSLAGYTDTQYF | TGTGCCAGCAGCTCCCTAGCGGGGTACACAGATACGCAGTATTTT
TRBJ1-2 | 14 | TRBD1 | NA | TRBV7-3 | CASSGQGVIHGYTF | TGTGCCAGCAGCGGACAGGGGGTAATACATGGCTACACCTTC
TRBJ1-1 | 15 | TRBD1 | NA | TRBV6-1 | CASSDQQGAGTEAFF | TGTGCCAGCAGTGACCAACAGGGGGCAGGCACTGAAGCTTTCTTT
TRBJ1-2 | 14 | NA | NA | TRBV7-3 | CASSSAGRLSGYTF | TGTGCCAGCAGCTCAGCGGGACGGCTGTCCGGCTACACCTTC
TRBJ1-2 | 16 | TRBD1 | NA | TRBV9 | CASSGTGPHFAYGYTF | TGTGCCAGCAGCGGGACAGGGCCTCACTTCGCCTATGGCTACACCTTC
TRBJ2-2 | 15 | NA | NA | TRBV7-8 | CASSPGTHNTGELFF | TGTGCCAGCAGCCCCGGGACTCATAACACCGGGGAGCTGTTTTTT